The 10 T cell receptor beta chains presented below share a single source sample, sequenced in a study of shared clonotypes between healthy human individuals. Method: immunoSEQ multiplex PCR; TCRdb's copy keeps in-frame clones and lacks some. The sample has roughly 650,000 clones; 95% to 97% are singletons. Naive CD8 cells were CD45RO-negative, positively selected for CCR7, excluding terminally differentiated effector memory CD45RA+ cells. The sequenced material came from naive CD8+ T cells sorted from blood. All receptors derive from a woman between 25 and 40 years old in good health.

This chain uses TRBV2 with TRBJ2-7; D unresolved. The germline V and J ends were trimmed by 3 bases and 3 bases, with 15 bases remaining between them. The CDR3 loop spans 15 amino acids. CDR1 and CDR2 from the germline V gene are SNHLY and FYNNEI. CDR3 sequence reads: CASSDSRRRIYEQYF. The DNA of the CDR3 is TGTGCCAGCAGTGATAGCAGACGAAGAATCTACGAGCAGTACTTC.

The rearrangement uses TRBV28 and TRBJ2-5; 7 bases are a match to TRBD1. V was pared by 5 bases and J by 5 bases, with 5 bases of the junction left unmatched. This CDR3 contains 13 residues. Per the germline V gene, CDR1 is MDHEN and CDR2 is SYDVKM. CDR3: CASSPQGVETQYF. DNA of the CDR3: TGTGCCAGCAGTCCCCAGGGGGTTGAGACCCAGTACTTC.

This clone came up once. J is TRBJ1-4 and V is TRBV21-1. TRBV21-1 is a recognized pseudogene. The CDR3 spans 16 residues. CDR3 DNA sequence: TGTGCCAGCAGCAAGACCCCCACACTACCGGGTGAAAAACTGTTTTTT. Its protein product is CASSKTPTLPGEKLFF.

The chain carries TRBV28 and TRBJ2-1; 9 nucleotides agree with TRBD2. The V and J ends lost 3 bases and 9 bases, in that order; junction bases with no gene match: 9. The CDR3 totals 15 residues. Germline V CDR1 and CDR2: MDHEN, SYDVKM. CDR3 coding DNA: TGTGCCAGCAGTTTGGTGGCGGGAGGGACAATTGAGCAGTTCTTC. Its translation is CASSLVAGGTIEQFF.

For the CDR3, the DNA is TGTGCCAGCAGCCCAAGCCTTAGCGGGAGAGAGACCCAGTACTTC. The encoded protein is CASSPSLSGRETQYF. The V gene is TRBV7-9, the J gene TRBJ2-5; 9 bases match TRBD2. This CDR3 comprises 15 residues. With 5 bases clipped from V and 4 bases from J, the junction kept 8 bases outside the gene matches. Germline CDR1 SEHNR, CDR2 FQNEAQ (reference sequence).

The chain is built from TRBV15 and TRBJ2-1; unclear D gene. Trimming left V 1 base short and J 4 bases short, with 5 bases between. This CDR3 is built from 13 residues. Germline CDR1 reads LNHNV; CDR2 reads YYDKDF (reference sequence). The CDR3 is CATSRGIYNEQFF. CDR3 sequence (DNA): TGTGCCACCAGCAGAGGGATATACAATGAGCAGTTCTTC.

V and J are TRBV28 and TRBJ1-1; D not resolved. The germline V gene has CDR1 MDHEN and CDR2 SYDVKM. The CDR3 runs to 13 residues. V lost 3 bases to trimming and J lost 11 bases, with 16 bases between them. This CDR3 is CASSFVTSRYAFF. CDR3 sequence (DNA): TGTGCCAGCAGTTTCGTGACTTCAAGGTATGCTTTCTTT.

This chain uses TRBV19 with TRBJ1-1; the match to TRBD1 covers 9 bases. The CDR3 is 14 residues long. Per germline, CDR1 LNHDA and CDR2 SQIVND (reference sequence). J was trimmed by 3 bases and V by 9 bases; bases with no gene match: 8. In nucleotides, the CDR3 is TGTGCCAGCCTATCCGGGACAGGGTACACTGAAGCTTTCTTT. Translated: CASLSGTGYTEAFF.

About this clone itself: The junction differs from germline at one of its ends, possibly a read error. V usage is TRBV4-1 and J usage is TRBJ2-3; D may be TRBD1 (5 bases). The V gene's germline CDR1 is MGHRA and CDR2 YSYEKL. The CDR3 consists of 13 residues. CDR3 bases: TGCGCCAGCAGCCACCGACTGACAGAGACGCAGTATTTT. Encoded protein: CASSHRLTETQYF.

A single count supports this clone. The J gene is TRBJ2-3, the V gene TRBV28, with D unclear. This CDR3 is built from 15 residues. The germline V gene has CDR1 MDHEN and CDR2 SYDVKM. Between the trimmed V and J ends, which lost 5 bases and 4 bases, there was a span of 16 bases. The CDR3 region is CASSADPLGPDTQYF. As DNA, the CDR3 is TGTGCCAGCAGTGCAGACCCTCTGGGTCCAGATACGCAGTATTTT.